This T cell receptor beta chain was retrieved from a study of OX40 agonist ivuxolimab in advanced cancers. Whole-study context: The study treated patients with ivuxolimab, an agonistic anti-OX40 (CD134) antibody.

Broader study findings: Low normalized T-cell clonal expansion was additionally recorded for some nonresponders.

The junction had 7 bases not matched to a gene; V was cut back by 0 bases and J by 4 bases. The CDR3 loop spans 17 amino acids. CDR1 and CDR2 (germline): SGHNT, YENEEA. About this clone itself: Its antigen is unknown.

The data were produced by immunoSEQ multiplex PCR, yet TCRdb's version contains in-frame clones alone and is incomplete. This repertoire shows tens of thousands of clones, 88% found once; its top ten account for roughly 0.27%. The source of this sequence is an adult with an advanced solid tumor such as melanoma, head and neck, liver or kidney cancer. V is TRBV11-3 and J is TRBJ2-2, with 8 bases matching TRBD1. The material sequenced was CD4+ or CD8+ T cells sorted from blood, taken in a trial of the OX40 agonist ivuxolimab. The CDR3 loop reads CASSLEPRTGITGELFF. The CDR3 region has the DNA TGTGCCAGCAGCTTAGAACCCAGGACAGGGATCACCGGGGAGCTGTTTTTT.